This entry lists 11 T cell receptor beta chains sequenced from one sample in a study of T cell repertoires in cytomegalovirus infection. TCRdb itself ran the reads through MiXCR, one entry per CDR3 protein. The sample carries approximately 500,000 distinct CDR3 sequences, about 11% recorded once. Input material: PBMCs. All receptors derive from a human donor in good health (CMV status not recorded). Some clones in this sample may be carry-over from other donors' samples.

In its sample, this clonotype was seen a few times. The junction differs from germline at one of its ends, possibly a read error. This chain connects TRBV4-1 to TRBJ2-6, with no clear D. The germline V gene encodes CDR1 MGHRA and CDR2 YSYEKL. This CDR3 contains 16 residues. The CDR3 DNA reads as TGTGCCAGCAGCCAAGAGGCTGTCTCTGGGGCCAACGTCCTGACTTTC. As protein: CASSQEAVSGANVLTF.

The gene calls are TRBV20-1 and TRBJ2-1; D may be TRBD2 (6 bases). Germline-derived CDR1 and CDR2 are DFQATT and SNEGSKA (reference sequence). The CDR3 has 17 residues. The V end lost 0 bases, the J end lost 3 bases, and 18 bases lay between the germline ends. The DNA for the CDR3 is TGCAGTGCTAGAGATGTATTAGCCGGAGGGTTCTACAATGAGCAGTTCTTC. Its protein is CSARDVLAGGFYNEQFF.

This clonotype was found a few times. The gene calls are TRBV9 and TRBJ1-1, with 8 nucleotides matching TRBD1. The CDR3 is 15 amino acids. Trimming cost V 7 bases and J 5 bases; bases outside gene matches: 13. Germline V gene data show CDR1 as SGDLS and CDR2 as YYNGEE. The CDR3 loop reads CASRGQGQSGTEAFF. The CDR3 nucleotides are TGTGCCAGCCGCGGACAGGGCCAATCGGGGACTGAAGCTTTCTTT.

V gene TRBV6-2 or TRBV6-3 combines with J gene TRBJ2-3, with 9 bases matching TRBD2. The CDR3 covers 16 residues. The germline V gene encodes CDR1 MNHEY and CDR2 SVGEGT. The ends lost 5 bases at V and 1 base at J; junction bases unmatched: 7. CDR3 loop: CASSGSGSGGTDTQYF. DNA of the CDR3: TGTGCCAGCAGTGGTAGCGGGAGCGGAGGCACAGATACGCAGTATTTT.

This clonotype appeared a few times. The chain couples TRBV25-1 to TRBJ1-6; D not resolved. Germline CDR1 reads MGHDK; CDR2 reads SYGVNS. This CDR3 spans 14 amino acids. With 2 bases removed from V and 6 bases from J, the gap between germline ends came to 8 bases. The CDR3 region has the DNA TGTGCCAGCAGTGAAACAGCCTTTAATTCACCCCTCCACTTT. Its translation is CASSETAFNSPLHF.

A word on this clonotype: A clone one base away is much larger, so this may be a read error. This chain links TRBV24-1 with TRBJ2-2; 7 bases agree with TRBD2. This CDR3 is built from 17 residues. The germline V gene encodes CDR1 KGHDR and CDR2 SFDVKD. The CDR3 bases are TGTGCCACCAGTCTCGGCAGGGCCGGGGGGAACAACGGGGAGCTGTTTTTT. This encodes CATSLGRAGGNNGELFF.

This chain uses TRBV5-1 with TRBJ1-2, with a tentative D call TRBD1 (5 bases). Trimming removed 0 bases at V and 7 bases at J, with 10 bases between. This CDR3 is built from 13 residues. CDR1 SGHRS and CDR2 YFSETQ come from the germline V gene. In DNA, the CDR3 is TGCGCCAGCAGCTTGGACGAAGGGGCTGGCTACACCTTC. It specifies CASSLDEGAGYTF.

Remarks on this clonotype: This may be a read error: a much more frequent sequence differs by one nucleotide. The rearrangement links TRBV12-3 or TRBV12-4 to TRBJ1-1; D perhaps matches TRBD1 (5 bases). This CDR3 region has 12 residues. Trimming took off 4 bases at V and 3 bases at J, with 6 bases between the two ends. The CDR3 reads CASSSGYTEAFF. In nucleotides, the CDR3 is TGTGCCAGCAGTTCAGGGTACACTGAAGCTTTCTTT.

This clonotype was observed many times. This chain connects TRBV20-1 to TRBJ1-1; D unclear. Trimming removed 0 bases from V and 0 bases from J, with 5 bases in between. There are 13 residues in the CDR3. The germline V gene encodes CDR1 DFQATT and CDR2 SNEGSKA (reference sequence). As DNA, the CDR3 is TGCAGTGCTAGAGATACGGTGAACACTGAAGCTTTCTTT. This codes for CSARDTVNTEAFF.

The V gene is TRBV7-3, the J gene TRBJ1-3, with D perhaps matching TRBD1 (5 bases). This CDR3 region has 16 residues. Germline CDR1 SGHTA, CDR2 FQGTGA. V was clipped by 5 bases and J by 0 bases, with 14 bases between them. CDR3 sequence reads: CASSKDFQGSGNTIYF. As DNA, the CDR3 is TGTGCCAGCAGCAAGGACTTTCAGGGCTCTGGAAACACCATATATTTT.

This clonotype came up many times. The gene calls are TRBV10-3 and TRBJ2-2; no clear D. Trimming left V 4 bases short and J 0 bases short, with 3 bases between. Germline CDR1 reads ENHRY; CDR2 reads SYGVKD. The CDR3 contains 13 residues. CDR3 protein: CAISGTNTGELFF. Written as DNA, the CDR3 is TGTGCCATCAGTGGAACGAACACCGGGGAGCTGTTTTTT.